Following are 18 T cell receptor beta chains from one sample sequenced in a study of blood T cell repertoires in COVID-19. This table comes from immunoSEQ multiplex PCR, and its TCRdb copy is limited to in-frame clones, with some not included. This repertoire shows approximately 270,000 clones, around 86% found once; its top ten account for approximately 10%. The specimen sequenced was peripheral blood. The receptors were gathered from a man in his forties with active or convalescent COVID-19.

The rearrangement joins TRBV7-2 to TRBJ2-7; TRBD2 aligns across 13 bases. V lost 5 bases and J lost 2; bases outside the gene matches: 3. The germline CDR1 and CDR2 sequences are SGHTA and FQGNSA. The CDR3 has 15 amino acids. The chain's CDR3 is CASSLTSGGAYEQYF. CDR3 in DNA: TGTGCCAGCAGCCTAACTAGCGGGGGGGCCTACGAGCAGTACTTC.

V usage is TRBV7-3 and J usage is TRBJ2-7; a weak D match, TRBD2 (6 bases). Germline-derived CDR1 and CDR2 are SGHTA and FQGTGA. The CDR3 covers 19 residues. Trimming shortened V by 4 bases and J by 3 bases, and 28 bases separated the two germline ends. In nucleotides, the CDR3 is TGTGCCAGCAGCTCTAATCGGGACTTCCGACCCCTTTTTTACTACGAGCAGTACTTC. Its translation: CASSSNRDFRPLFYYEQYF.

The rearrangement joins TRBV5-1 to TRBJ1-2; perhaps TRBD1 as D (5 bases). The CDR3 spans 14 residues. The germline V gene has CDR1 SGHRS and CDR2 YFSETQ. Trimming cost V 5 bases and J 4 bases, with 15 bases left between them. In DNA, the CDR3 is TGCGCCAGCAGGATTTCGACAGACTTCTATGGCTACACCTTC. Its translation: CASRISTDFYGYTF.

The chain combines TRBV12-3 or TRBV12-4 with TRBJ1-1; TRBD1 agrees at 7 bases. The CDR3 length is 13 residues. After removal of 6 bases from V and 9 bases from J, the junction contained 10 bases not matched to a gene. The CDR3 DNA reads TGTGCCAGCAGGGCAGGGAACAGGGGACAAGCTTTCTTT. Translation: CASRAGNRGQAFF.

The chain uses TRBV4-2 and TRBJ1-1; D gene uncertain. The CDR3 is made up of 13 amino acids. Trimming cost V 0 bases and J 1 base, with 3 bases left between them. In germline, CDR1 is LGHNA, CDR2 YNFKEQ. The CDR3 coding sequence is TGTGCCAGCAGCCAAGACTCGAACACTGAAGCTTTCTTT. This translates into CASSQDSNTEAFF.

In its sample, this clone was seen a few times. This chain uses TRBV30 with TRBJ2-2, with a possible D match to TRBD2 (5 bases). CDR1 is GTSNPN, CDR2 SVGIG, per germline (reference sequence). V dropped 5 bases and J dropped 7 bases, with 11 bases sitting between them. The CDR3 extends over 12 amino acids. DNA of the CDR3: TGTGCCTGGGGCTTCGGGGTCGGGGAGCTGTTTTTT. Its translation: CAWGFGVGELFF.

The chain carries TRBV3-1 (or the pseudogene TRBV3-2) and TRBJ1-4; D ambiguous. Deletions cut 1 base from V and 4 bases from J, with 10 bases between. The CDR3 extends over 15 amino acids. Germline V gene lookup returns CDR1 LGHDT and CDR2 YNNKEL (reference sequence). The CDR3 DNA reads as TGTGCCAGCAGCCAAGGGGGAGATTTTAATGAAAAACTGTTTTTT. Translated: CASSQGGDFNEKLFF.

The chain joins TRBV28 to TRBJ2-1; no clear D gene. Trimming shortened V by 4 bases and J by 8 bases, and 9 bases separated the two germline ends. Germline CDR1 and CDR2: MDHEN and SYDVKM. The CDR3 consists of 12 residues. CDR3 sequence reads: CASSSDSHEQFF. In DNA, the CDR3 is TGTGCCAGCAGTTCCGACTCTCATGAGCAGTTCTTC.

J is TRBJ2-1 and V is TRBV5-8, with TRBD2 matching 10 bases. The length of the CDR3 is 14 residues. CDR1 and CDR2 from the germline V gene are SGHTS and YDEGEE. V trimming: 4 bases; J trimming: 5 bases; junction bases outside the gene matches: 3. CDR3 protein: CASSRLAGDNEQFF. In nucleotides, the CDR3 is TGTGCCAGCAGCAGGCTAGCGGGAGACAATGAGCAGTTCTTC.

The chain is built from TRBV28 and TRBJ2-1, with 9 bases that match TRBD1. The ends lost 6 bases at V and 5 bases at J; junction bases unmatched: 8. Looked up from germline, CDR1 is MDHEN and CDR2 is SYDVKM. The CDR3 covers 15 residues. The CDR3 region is CASRVHGTGNNEQFF. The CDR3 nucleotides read TGTGCCAGCAGGGTGCACGGGACAGGGAACAATGAGCAGTTCTTC.

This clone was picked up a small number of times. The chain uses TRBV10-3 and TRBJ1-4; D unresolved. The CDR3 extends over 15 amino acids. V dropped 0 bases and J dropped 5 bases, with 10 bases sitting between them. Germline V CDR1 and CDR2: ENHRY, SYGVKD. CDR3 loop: CAISESRQPNEKLFF. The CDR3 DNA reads TGTGCCATCAGTGAGTCGAGGCAGCCCAATGAAAAACTGTTTTTT.

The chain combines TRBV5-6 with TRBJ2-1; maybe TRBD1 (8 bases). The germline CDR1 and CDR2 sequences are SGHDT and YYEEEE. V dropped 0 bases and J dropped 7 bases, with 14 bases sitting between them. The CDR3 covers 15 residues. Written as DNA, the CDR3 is TGTGCCAGCAGCTTGGGGACAGGGAGGGGGAATGAGCAGTTCTTC. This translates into CASSLGTGRGNEQFF.

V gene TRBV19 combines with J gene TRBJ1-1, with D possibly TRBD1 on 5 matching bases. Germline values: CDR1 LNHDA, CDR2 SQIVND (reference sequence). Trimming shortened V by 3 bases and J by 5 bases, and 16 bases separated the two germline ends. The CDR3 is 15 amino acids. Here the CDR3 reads CASSITRAIQTEAFF. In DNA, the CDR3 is TGTGCCAGTAGTATCACCAGGGCCATCCAGACTGAAGCTTTCTTT. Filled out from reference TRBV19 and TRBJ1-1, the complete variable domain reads DGGITQSPKYLFRKEGQNVTLSCEQNLNHDAMYWYRQDPGQGLRLIYYSQIVNDFQKGDIAEGYSVSREKKESFPLTVTSAQKNPTAFYLCASSITRAIQTEAFFGQGTRLTVV.

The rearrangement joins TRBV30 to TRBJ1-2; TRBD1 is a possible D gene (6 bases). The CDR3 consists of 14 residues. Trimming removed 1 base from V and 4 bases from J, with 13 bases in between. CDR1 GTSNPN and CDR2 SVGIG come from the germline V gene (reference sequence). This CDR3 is CAWSGRTELYGYTF. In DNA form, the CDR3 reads TGTGCCTGGAGTGGCCGGACAGAACTCTATGGCTACACCTTC. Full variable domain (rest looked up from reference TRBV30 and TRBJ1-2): SQTIHQWPATLVQPVGSPLSLECTVEGTSNPNLYWYRQAAGRGLQLLFYSVGIGQISSEVPQNLSASRPQDRQFILSSKKLLLSDSGFYLCAWSGRTELYGYTFGSGTRLTVV.

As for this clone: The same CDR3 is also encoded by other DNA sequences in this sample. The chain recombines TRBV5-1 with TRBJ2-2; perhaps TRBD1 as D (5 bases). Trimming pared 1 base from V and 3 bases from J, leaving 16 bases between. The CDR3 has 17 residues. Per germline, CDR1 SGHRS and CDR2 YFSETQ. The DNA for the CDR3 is TGCGCCAGCAGCTTGAGGGGCAGGCTTAGGGACACCGGGGAGCTGTTTTTT. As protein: CASSLRGRLRDTGELFF.

CDR3 nucleotide sequence: TGTGCCATCAGTGAGCCAACAGGGGCCGGAAACACCATATATTTT. Encoded protein: CAISEPTGAGNTIYF. The chain employs TRBV10-3 and TRBJ1-3; 7 nucleotides align to TRBD1. J lost 4 bases, V lost 2 bases, and 5 bases had no gene match. Germline CDR1 and CDR2: ENHRY and SYGVKD. The CDR3 length is 15 residues.

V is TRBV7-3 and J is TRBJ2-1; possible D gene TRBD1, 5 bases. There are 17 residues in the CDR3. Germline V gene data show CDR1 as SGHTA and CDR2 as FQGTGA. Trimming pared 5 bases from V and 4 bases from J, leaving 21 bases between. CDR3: CASSRQMRTVGYNEQFF. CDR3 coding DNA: TGTGCCAGCAGCCGACAGATGAGAACGGTGGGTTACAATGAGCAGTTCTTC.

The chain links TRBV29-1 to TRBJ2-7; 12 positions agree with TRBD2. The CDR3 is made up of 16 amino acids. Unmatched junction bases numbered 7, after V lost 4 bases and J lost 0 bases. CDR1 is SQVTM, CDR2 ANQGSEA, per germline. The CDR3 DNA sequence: TGCAGCGTTGTCCCCATGACTAGCGGGAGCTCCTACGAGCAGTACTTC. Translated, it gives CSVVPMTSGSSYEQYF.